This record covers a single T cell receptor beta chain. Per the original methods: Reference gene primer amplification gave estimated nucleated cell counts. Data came from immunoSEQ multiplex PCR; TCRdb stores just in-frame clones and leaves some out. V and J calls and clone size follow that table, whereas D and trimming were derived from the DNA. There are just over 150,000 clones in the sample; approximately 95% occur only once, and about 5% lies in the top ten. The CDR3 consists of 15 residues. Germline V lookup: CDR1 PRHDT, CDR2 FYEKMQ (reference sequence). The V and J ends lost 2 bases and 4 bases respectively, with 12 bases between them. This sample is drawn from a study of blood T cell repertoires in COVID-19. Study at large: The United States, Italy and Spain were the sources of the acute and convalescent COVID-19 samples. T cells, B-cell-depleted T cells, or PBMCs supplied cDNA or gDNA.

The chain employs TRBV13 and TRBJ1-3; no clear D gene. Material: peripheral blood. The clonotype comes from a woman aged 45 to 65 with acute or convalescent COVID-19. The CDR3 here is CASSLMRSRGNTIYF. Here the CDR3 DNA reads TGTGCCAGCAGCTTAATGAGGAGTAGGGGAAACACCATATATTTT.